A single T cell receptor beta chain is shown here with its context. The data are from a study of blood T cell repertoires in COVID-19. In the study overall: Collection of acute and convalescent COVID-19 samples took place in the United States, Italy and Spain.

This CDR3 comprises 18 residues. Germline assignment: CDR1 SGHRS and CDR2 YFSETQ. The ends were cut back, 2 bases at V and 0 bases at J, with 17 bases in the middle. Repertoires were generated with immunoSEQ multiplex PCR, while TCRdb's copy carries only in-frame clones and drops some. This sample has just over 300,000 clones, with around 90% found just once. Specimen: peripheral blood. The sequence derives from a man aged 18 to 29 with active or convalescent COVID-19. This chain joins TRBV5-1 and TRBJ2-2, with D possibly matching TRBD2 (5 bases). The CDR3 reads CASSLLWLADTNTGELFF. CDR3 nucleotides: TGCGCCAGCAGCTTACTGTGGCTAGCTGATACGAACACCGGGGAGCTGTTTTTT.